These T cell receptor beta chains were read from a single sample in a study of T cells in Graves' hyperthyroidism and ophthalmopathy. TCRdb redid the calling of the multiplex PCR reads with MiXCR, one entry per CDR3 protein. The sample yields fewer than 650,000 distinct CDR3 sequences, over 11% seen once. The sequenced sample was blood. The source of these receptors is a woman in her thirties with Graves' hyperthyroidism that later progressed to Graves' ophthalmopathy. Each CDR3 is given without its conserved first and last residue. Not every row has a clone size; where given, it reads once, few, many or a size class.

>.|TRBV30|TRBJ2-6
AWSVQLSASGANVLT
>.|TRBV28|TRBJ2-1
ASSLFRGPLVGNEQF
>many|TRBV7-2|TRBJ1-3
ASSSYRGSGNTIY
>many|TRBV20-1|TRBJ1-3
SARGTGFSGNTIY
>many|TRBV11-2|TRBJ2-5
ASNPTTPRAQY
>.|TRBV20-1|TRBJ1-1
SGGGGPGTEAF
>many|TRBV12-3/TRBV12-4|TRBJ1-2
ASSFKLAFNYGYT
>many|TRBV28|TRBJ1-4
ASREGTNEKLF
>.|TRBV16|TRBJ2-2
ASSQREGLGTGELF
>few|TRBV7-8|TRBJ1-3
ASSFFRDRGSGNTIY
>many|TRBV3-1|TRBJ2-7
ASSRPGYYEQY
>.|TRBV6-2/TRBV6-3|TRBJ1-1
ALTGDRGLLAEAF
>many|TRBV7-2|TRBJ1-1
ASSFRGSGEAF
>many|TRBV5-6|TRBJ2-5
ASSSVGSPQETQY
>.|TRBV28|TRBJ2-5
ASYKAGGLAGETQY
>many|TRBV11-3|TRBJ1-1
ASSLGQGITTF
>many|TRBV13|TRBJ2-7
ASSSDRGYEQY
>.|TRBV29-1|TRBJ2-7
SVQAANFGEQY
>few|TRBV24-1|TRBJ2-1
ATSDLRDTANEQF
>many|TRBV7-2|TRBJ1-2
ASSLATGPTYGYT
>many|TRBV9|TRBJ2-5
ASSVVTSGSQETQY
>many|TRBV12-5|TRBJ2-5
ASGLGGTGGLMTQY
>many|TRBV12-5|TRBJ2-1
ASGLVQDYNEQF
>many|TRBV29-1|TRBJ2-7
SVGADHQRSEQY
>many|TRBV12-5|TRBJ2-5
ASGGQGEETQY
>many|TRBV11-3|TRBJ2-5
ASQIRVAETQY
>.|TRBV2|TRBJ1-1
ASSEALQGAVDTEAF
>.|TRBV4-1|TRBJ2-3
ASSQEVGSPTDTQY
>many|TRBV27|TRBJ2-3
ASGSGTSGVTDTQY